The sequence of this TCR beta chain was determined in a study of blood T cell repertoires in COVID-19 (dated by TCRdb to 2018 to 2020). For context, the study as a whole: Samples covering the acute and convalescent phases of COVID-19 were provided by collaborators in the United States, Italy and Spain. The material from the prospective study consisted of cDNA or gDNA derived from T cells, B-cell-depleted T cells, or PBMCs. Deeply sampled blood TCRbeta repertoires from subjects exposed to, actively infected with, or recovered from COVID-19 were included in the dataset. The repertoires were made available in a free public database intended to serve as a resource for research on the immune response to SARS-CoV-2. The samples were drawn from two sources: the first 160 participants of the ongoing ImmuneRACE study, and 1,200 or so subjects contributed by 6 global collaborators. The sample metadata nearly always contained a de-identified subject ID, COVID-19 status, age in years and sex. HLA class I and class II types, where available, came from metadata supplied by the sample provider rather than from assay-based typing. Overall results and qualifications from the work: The quantity of clinical and demographic metadata differed by source and by participant and was supplied without curation.

On this clone: This clone's antigen is unknown. No qualities accompany the bases; no much larger clone lies one base away.

The CDR3 covers 16 residues, taking in both the cysteine and the phenylalanine. The DNA shown is the 48-base CDR3, in frame from base 1. CDR1 and CDR2 (SGHRS, YFSETQ) derive from the germline V gene. Trimming leaves V shorter by 0 bases and J shorter by 8 bases, with the junction holding 8 bases beyond the gene matches. Collaborating institutions collected whole blood in K2EDTA tubes following their own protocols. Collaborator samples were shipped for TCRbeta analysis as frozen whole blood, isolated PBMCs, or DNA extracted from either sample type. The immunoSEQ Assay, a bias-controlled multiplex PCR, was used to amplify TCRbeta CDR3 regions from genomic DNA. As for the original processing: Nucleated cell counts per sample were estimated from amplification of reference gene primers within the assay. To quantify the absolute abundance of each unique TCRbeta CDR3 rearrangement, sequence reads were collapsed and filtered. For each sample, productive Simpson clonality was calculated as the square root of Simpson's diversity index across productive rearrangements. TCRdb's version of the immuneACCESS table is confined to in-frame rearrangements and falls short of the full clone set. An unresolved V gene accounts for under half of the shortfall where checked; the remainder is of unknown origin. That table supplies the V and J calls and clone size; D and trimming were determined from the DNA. The sample has fewer than 60,000 clones on record, 70% to 85% of them singletons. 6.5% to 8% of the sample is held by the ten biggest clonotypes.

The sequence joins TRBV5-1 to TRBJ2-1, and 10 bases in between align with TRBD2. The clonotype originates from a human donor in a cohort sampled during active COVID-19. The material sequenced was peripheral blood. The CDR3 reads as follows: CASSLAWASGSYEQFF. The nucleotide sequence reads as follows: TGCGCCAGCAGCTTGGCCTGGGCTAGCGGGAGTTATGAGCAGTTCTTC.